Described below is a single TCR beta chain sequence and its context. Its target is not known. The authors made TCR beta libraries by quantitative 5'-RACE with molecular barcodes. TCRdb independently ran MiXCR on the 5' RACE reads; one entry per CDR3 protein. The table lists 39,000 or so distinct CDR3 sequences, 3% of them singletons. This sample is drawn from a study of CD8 T cells in ankylosing spondylitis. Overall study findings and caveats: Some of these motif variants have turned up before, in reports on reactive arthritis synovial fluid and blood. Reportedly, disease-linked clones are significantly enriched in ankylosing spondylitis patients' matched synovial fluid. Among TCR beta sequences, a motif of 7 to 9 highly homologous variants appeared characteristic of ankylosing spondylitis blood.

After removal of 0 bases from V and 7 bases from J, the junction contained 7 bases not matched to a gene. The CDR3 spans 16 residues. Germline CDR1 is SGDLS and CDR2 is YYNGEE. V usage is TRBV9 and J usage is TRBJ2-1; TRBD2 aligns across 10 bases. This TCR was sampled from a male donor with ankylosing spondylitis or in good health (not recorded which). Sequencing was carried out using blood, either unsorted or a sorted T cell fraction (not recorded which). CDR3 DNA: TGTGCCAGCAGCGTAGCTAGCGGGGGAGGGTGGAATGAGCAGTTCTTC. This gives the protein CASSVASGGGWNEQFF.